This T cell receptor (beta chain) comes out of a study of shared clonotypes between healthy human individuals. The CDR3 contains 15 residues. V trimming: 4 bases; J trimming: 0 bases; junction bases outside the gene matches: 4. Germline CDR1 is SGHTS and CDR2 is YDEGEE. Method: immunoSEQ multiplex PCR; TCRdb's copy keeps in-frame clones and lacks some. The data contain under 1,900,000 clones, around 98.5% of them singletons. The chain is built from TRBV5-8 and TRBJ2-3; 8 bases fit TRBD1. Sequencing was carried out using naive CD4+ T cells sorted from blood. As to subset: CD45RA+ positively selected. The TCR comes from a young man in good health. The CDR3 protein is CASSPWTGSTDTQYF. As DNA, the CDR3 is TGTGCCAGCAGCCCGTGGACAGGGAGCACAGATACGCAGTATTTT.